A single sample is the source of the 20 T cell receptor beta chains below, sequenced in a study of blood T cell repertoires in COVID-19. Libraries were prepared by immunoSEQ multiplex PCR; TCRdb keeps only in-frame clonotypes and omits some of them. This sample carries some 200,000 clones, about 87% of them seen once, and the ten largest clones take under 15%. The sample comprised peripheral blood. The receptors shown here come from a woman aged 70-85 years with COVID-19, enrolled during active disease.

Here the CDR3 reads CASAWGGHNSPLHF. The CDR3 bases are TGTGCCAGCGCCTGGGGGGGACATAATTCACCCCTCCACTTT. The chain couples TRBV19 to TRBJ1-6; TRBD1 might be the D (5 bases). The germline CDR1 and CDR2 sequences are LNHDA and SQIVND (reference sequence). V lost 9 bases and J lost 5, with 14 bases in between. The CDR3 has 14 amino acids.

The chain combines TRBV11-2 with TRBJ2-1, with a weak D call TRBD2 (6 bases). The germline V gene has CDR1 SGHAT and CDR2 FQNNGV. Trimming cost V 1 base and J 5 bases, with 9 bases left between them. The CDR3 runs to 14 residues. As DNA, the CDR3 is TGTGCCAGCAGCTTAGGGCGGGGACACAATGAGCAGTTCTTC. This encodes CASSLGRGHNEQFF.

J is TRBJ1-4 and V is TRBV11-2; a possible D gene is TRBD1 (5 bases). Looked up from germline, CDR1 is SGHAT and CDR2 is FQNNGV. There are 15 residues in the CDR3. V lost 1 base, J lost 8 bases, and 14 bases lay in between. The CDR3 reads CASSLGSGMEEKLFF. The CDR3 bases are TGTGCCAGCAGCTTAGGCTCAGGGATGGAGGAAAAACTGTTTTTT. Drawing the rest from reference TRBV11-2 and TRBJ1-4, the complete variable domain is EAGVAQSPRYKIIEKRQSVAFWCNPISGHATLYWYQQILGQGPKLLIQFQNNGVVDDSQLPKDRFSAERLKGVDSTLKIQPAKLEDSAVYLCASSLGSGMEEKLFFGSGTQLSVL.

The V and J genes are TRBV5-1 and TRBJ2-3; 9 positions match TRBD2. The germline V gene encodes CDR1 SGHRS and CDR2 YFSETQ. This CDR3 comprises 16 residues. V was pared by 4 bases and J by 1 base, with 7 bases of the junction left unmatched. For the CDR3, the DNA is TGCGCCAGCAGCCCCTTAGCGGGAGTGGGCACAGATACGCAGTATTTT. Its translation: CASSPLAGVGTDTQYF.

This chain links TRBV28 with TRBJ2-5; a weak D match, TRBD2 (7 bases). V was cut by 4 bases and J by 4 bases, with 10 bases left in between. Germline V gives CDR1 MDHEN, CDR2 SYDVKM. The length of the CDR3 is 13 residues. The CDR3 protein is CASSSGGLETQYF. The CDR3 nucleotides read TGTGCCAGCAGTTCCGGGGGGCTAGAGACCCAGTACTTC. The variable domain in full, completed from reference TRBV28 and TRBJ2-5, reads DVKVTQSSRYLVKRTGEKVFLECVQDMDHENMFWYRQDPGLGLRLIYFSYDVKMKEKGDIPEGYSVSREKKERFSLILESASTNQTSMYLCASSSGGLETQYFGPGTRLLVL.

This clone was seen a few times. The chain carries TRBV7-9 and TRBJ2-1; the match to TRBD2 covers 11 bases. The germline CDR1 and CDR2 sequences are SEHNR and FQNEAQ (reference sequence). The CDR3 loop spans 14 amino acids. Trimming cost V 5 bases and J 6 bases; bases outside gene matches: 3. Here the CDR3 reads CASSTSGSRNEQFF. The DNA of the CDR3 is TGTGCCAGCAGCACTAGCGGGAGTCGCAATGAGCAGTTCTTC. Together with reference TRBV7-9 and TRBJ2-1, the CDR3 gives the full variable domain: DTGVSQNPRHKITKRGQNVTFRCDPISEHNRLYWYRQTLGQGPEFLTYFQNEAQLEKSRLLSDRFSAERPKGSFSTLEIQRTEQGDSAMYLCASSTSGSRNEQFFGPGTRLTVL.

This chain joins TRBV19 and TRBJ2-7, with TRBD1 matching over 7 bases. Losses at the gene ends were 4 bases for V and 0 bases for J; bases not matched to a gene: 6. CDR3 length: 15 amino acids. The germline CDR1 and CDR2 sequences are LNHDA and SQIVND (reference sequence). CDR3 residues: CASSNPTGFSYEQYF. The CDR3 DNA is TGTGCCAGTAGTAACCCGACAGGGTTCTCCTACGAGCAGTACTTC.

The chain employs TRBV7-2 and TRBJ2-5; 13 bases are shared with TRBD2. The CDR3 is 15 residues long. CDR1 is SGHTA, CDR2 FQGNSA, per germline. V lost 4 bases and J lost 3; bases outside the gene matches: 2. The CDR3 is CASSSGLAGEETQYF. Written as DNA, the CDR3 is TGTGCCAGCAGCTCCGGACTAGCGGGAGAAGAGACCCAGTACTTC.

The J gene is TRBJ1-5, the V gene TRBV5-6; D possibly corresponds to TRBD1 (5 bases). Trimming shortened V by 1 base and J by 2 bases, and 13 bases separated the two germline ends. The V gene's germline CDR1 is SGHDT and CDR2 YYEEEE. The CDR3 extends over 16 amino acids. Written as DNA, the CDR3 is TGTGCCAGCAGCTTGAACGGGGGAGCGGGCAATCAGCCCCAGCATTTT. It translates to CASSLNGGAGNQPQHF. Complete variable domain (other parts from reference TRBV5-6 and TRBJ1-5): DAGVTQSPTHLIKTRGQQVTLRCSPKSGHDTVSWYQQALGQGPQFIFQYYEEEERQRGNFPDRFSGHQFPNYSSELNVNALLLGDSALYLCASSLNGGAGNQPQHFGDGTRLSIL.

This chain joins TRBV2 and TRBJ1-5; 8 bases are a match to TRBD1. The CDR3 covers 13 residues. The V gene's germline CDR1 is SNHLY and CDR2 FYNNEI. Unmatched junction bases numbered 7, after V lost 6 bases and J lost 9 bases. CDR3 coding DNA: TGTGCCAGCAGACAACAGGGGGTTTGGCCCCAGCATTTT. Its translation: CASRQQGVWPQHF.

This chain uses TRBV4-1 with TRBJ2-7; D is possibly TRBD2 (5 bases). Trimming cost V 4 bases and J 3 bases, with 13 bases left between them. The length of the CDR3 is 14 residues. Germline CDR1 reads MGHRA; CDR2 reads YSYEKL. The CDR3 protein is CASSPRGYLYEQYF. CDR3 in DNA: TGCGCCAGCAGCCCCCGGGGATATCTCTACGAGCAGTACTTC.

The chain uses TRBV5-1 and TRBJ2-1, with a tentative D call TRBD2 (6 bases). Germline V gene sequence: CDR1 SGHRS, CDR2 YFSETQ. The CDR3 consists of 16 residues. Trimming removed 0 bases from V and 0 bases from J, with 10 bases in between. The DNA for the CDR3 is TGCGCCAGCAGCTTGGATAGCGGAGGCTCCTACAATGAGCAGTTCTTC. Protein: CASSLDSGGSYNEQFF.

V usage is TRBV18 and J usage is TRBJ2-2; D might be TRBD2 (5 bases). Germline V gene data show CDR1 as KGHSH and CDR2 as LQKENI. CDR3 size: 15 residues. The V end was cut by 3 bases, the J end by 3 bases, with 11 bases between. The CDR3 reads CASSPSSGDTGELFF. CDR3 coding DNA: TGTGCCAGCTCACCTTCCAGCGGTGACACCGGGGAGCTGTTTTTT.

This clone has only one observation. The chain joins TRBV30 to TRBJ2-1; D is perhaps TRBD1 (6 bases). Trimming left V 4 bases short and J 10 bases short, with 20 bases between. CDR3 length: 14 amino acids. The germline V gene has CDR1 GTSNPN and CDR2 SVGIG (reference sequence). CDR3 in amino acids: CAWTKQGPAREQFF. CDR3 DNA: TGTGCCTGGACTAAGCAGGGGCCCGCCCGGGAGCAGTTCTTC.

The chain employs TRBV18 and TRBJ2-2; D not certain. Trimming took 4 bases from V and 5 from J, leaving 5 bases between them. Germline CDR1 and CDR2: KGHSH and LQKENI. The CDR3 spans 12 residues. CDR3 in amino acids: CASSRVTGELFF. The CDR3, as DNA: TGTGCCAGCTCACGAGTGACCGGGGAGCTGTTTTTT.

The chain joins TRBV5-6 to TRBJ2-7, with 7 nucleotides matching TRBD2. Germline CDR1 and CDR2: SGHDT and YYEEEE. The CDR3 covers 15 residues. Trimming removed 0 bases from V and 6 bases from J; junction bases left unmatched: 9. As DNA, the CDR3 is TGTGCCAGCAGCTTGGGGGCGGGAGCTTCCGCCGAGCAGTACTTC. As protein: CASSLGAGASAEQYF.

This chain connects TRBV19 to TRBJ1-5; D is possibly TRBD1 (5 bases). In germline, CDR1 is LNHDA, CDR2 SQIVND (reference sequence). V gave up 2 bases and J gave up 5 bases, with 7 bases separating them. The CDR3 consists of 13 residues. In nucleotides, the CDR3 is TGTGCCAGTAGTATAAGGGGTTATCAGCCCCAGCATTTT. This encodes CASSIRGYQPQHF.

V is TRBV4-2 and J is TRBJ2-1; D unresolved. Germline V CDR1 and CDR2: LGHNA, YNFKEQ. This CDR3 spans 14 amino acids. Trimming stripped 2 bases from V and 11 bases from J, with 16 bases between. CDR3 in amino acids: CASSQFHSPEKQFF. The CDR3 DNA is TGTGCCAGCAGCCAATTTCACAGCCCCGAAAAGCAGTTCTTC.

The chain recombines TRBV18 with TRBJ2-7; 9 nucleotides match TRBD1. J lost 3 bases, V lost 6 bases, and 6 bases had no gene match. From germline, CDR1 is KGHSH and CDR2 LQKENI. The CDR3 is made up of 14 amino acids. This chain's CDR3 is CASSRDRGDYEQYF. The CDR3 DNA reads as TGTGCCAGCTCTCGAGACAGGGGGGACTACGAGCAGTACTTC.

The chain recombines TRBV7-2 with TRBJ2-7; 8 bases fit TRBD2. Germline V lookup: CDR1 SGHTA, CDR2 FQGNSA. The CDR3 consists of 15 residues. Losses at the gene ends were 4 bases for V and 5 bases for J; bases not matched to a gene: 10. CDR3 bases: TGTGCCAGCAGCTCGCGAACGGGAGGGGGAAACGAGCAGTACTTC. Amino acid sequence: CASSSRTGGGNEQYF.